These T cell receptor beta chains were read from a single sample in a study of blood T cells in healthy people across ages. One entry per CDR3 protein, called by TCRdb with MiXCR from the 5' RACE reads. The data contain about 780,000 distinct CDR3 sequences, around 62% of them seen just once; the ten biggest clones take up 25% to 35%. The source material was blood. These receptors were obtained from a man aged 25-40 years in good health. The CDR3 runs from the conserved cysteine through the conserved F or W. The order of the fields is J gene, V gene, CDR3 protein.

TRBJ1-4,TRBV6-5,CASSRGTGRGKLFF
TRBJ2-1,TRBV6-2/TRBV6-3,CASIPGGAINEQFF
TRBJ2-7,TRBV27,CASSLYPGTVYEQYF
TRBJ1-4,TRBV9,CASSPLDGGGEKLFF
TRBJ2-7,TRBV4-3,CASSQEEGDSYEQYF
TRBJ2-1,TRBV15,CATSSRGDEQFF
TRBJ1-2,TRBV5-5,CASSLEAWVDGYTF
TRBJ2-7,TRBV9,CASSYGGEGSYEQYF
TRBJ1-2,TRBV29-1,CSVEEGYGYTF
TRBJ2-7,TRBV20-1,CSARVPGTRTYEQYF
TRBJ2-1,TRBV7-3,CASSLGGGLRNEQFF
TRBJ2-1,TRBV28,CASTGWASYNEQFF
TRBJ2-2,TRBV9,CASSGFRHANTGELFF
TRBJ2-6,TRBV7-3,CASSLTGGISGANVLTF
TRBJ2-3,TRBV5-1,CASSLEAGGSPDTQYF
TRBJ2-2,TRBV6-5,CASRSTGELFF
TRBJ2-1,TRBV28,CASSLAWGEQFF
TRBJ2-1,TRBV5-1,CASSLAPGQGNNEQFF
TRBJ1-4,TRBV12-3/TRBV12-4,CASSLGGDGEKLFF
TRBJ2-1,TRBV10-3,CAITGQGSRNEQFF
TRBJ2-1,TRBV7-9,CASSPWTGDNEQFF
TRBJ2-6,TRBV12-3/TRBV12-4,CASNTWEQGAGGANVLTF
TRBJ1-1,TRBV4-3,CASSQYPSRGMNTEAFF
TRBJ1-1,TRBV5-1,CASSGAGTGKNTEAFF
TRBJ2-1,TRBV25-1,CASSDGSGQPIYNEQFF
TRBJ2-3,TRBV29-1,CSVDYRGLAGGPNTDTQYF
NA,TRBV3-1,CASSPLGGRQETQYF
TRBJ2-5,TRBV7-3,CARGDNQETQYF
TRBJ2-3,TRBV6-5,CASSLEGGPQYF
TRBJ1-6,TRBV15,CATSADRGENNSPLHF
TRBJ2-1,TRBV16,CASSTAMGAHEQFF
TRBJ2-6,TRBV6-2/TRBV6-3,CASSYKGAGANVLTF
TRBJ1-2,TRBV30,CAWSTGGDGYTF
TRBJ2-5,TRBV7-8,CASSLGLAGEQETQYF
TRBJ1-2,TRBV20-1,CSARRNAGVYGYTF
TRBJ1-1,TRBV7-3,CASSFQGTGTEAFF
TRBJ2-1,TRBV27,CASGPTGTSGSNEQFF
TRBJ2-2,TRBV12-3/TRBV12-4,CASSHIRTGETGELFF